This T cell receptor beta chain was identified during a study of blood T cell repertoires in COVID-19 (dated by TCRdb to the early 2020s). Regarding the study in general: The collaborator samples originated in the United States, Italy and Spain and spanned the acute and convalescent phases of COVID-19. The material from the prospective study consisted of cDNA or gDNA derived from T cells, B-cell-depleted T cells, or PBMCs. The dataset comprised deeply sampled blood TCRbeta repertoires from subjects exposed to, actively infected with, or recovered from COVID-19. The repertoires were released in a freely available public database intended as a resource for research on the immune response to SARS-CoV-2. The samples were drawn from two sources: the first 160 participants of the ongoing ImmuneRACE study, and over 1,000 subjects contributed by 6 global collaborators. The sample metadata nearly always contained a de-identified subject ID, COVID-19 status, age in years and sex. Where HLA class I and class II types were available, the types were taken from metadata supplied by the sample provider, not from assay-based typing. What the work shows at the level of the full study, not this receptor alone: The quantity of clinical and demographic metadata differed by source and by participant and was supplied without curation.

In Seattle, one collaborating source enrolled patients while the infection was active and tracked those patients longitudinally over the course of disease. Whole blood was collected in K2EDTA tubes by collaborating institutions according to the institutions' own protocols. For TCRbeta analysis, collaborator samples were shipped as frozen whole blood, as isolated PBMCs, or as DNA extracted from either sample type. The immunoSEQ Assay, a bias-controlled multiplex PCR, was used to amplify TCRbeta CDR3 regions from genomic DNA. For the original study's pipeline: The number of nucleated cells in each sample was estimated from the amplification of reference gene primers within the assay. Sequence reads were collapsed and filtered to measure the absolute abundance of every unique TCRbeta CDR3 rearrangement. For each sample, productive Simpson clonality was calculated as the square root of Simpson's diversity index over productive rearrangements. TCRdb carries this immuneACCESS record with in-frame sequences only. Its versions omit some clonotypes, under half of them owing to an unresolved V gene in the studies checked, with the rest unexplained. V and J calls and clone size follow that table, whereas D and trimming were derived from the DNA. The sample table holds fewer than 200,000 clones, of which less than 90% were seen once. The ten most abundant clones make up over 6% of the sample.

V drops 1 base and J drops 1 base, leaving 13 bases in between. From the cysteine through the phenylalanine, the CDR3 covers 16 amino acids. Of the read, only the CDR3 DNA is kept; its 48 bases are in frame from base 1. Taken from the germline V gene, the CDR1 and CDR2 loops are LGHNA and YSLEER. Concerning this clone itself: There is no known antigen for this receptor. No base qualities exist here, and no much larger clone lies one base off it.

This chain is built from TRBV4-3 and TRBJ1-1, and the D gene may be TRBD1, 5 bases matching. The receptor was derived from a woman between 65 and 79 years old with COVID-19, enrolled during active disease. The sequenced sample was peripheral blood. In nucleotides, the sequence is TGCGCCAGCAGCCAAGTAGCTATAGGGGCGAACACTGAAGCTTTCTTT. It encodes CASSQVAIGANTEAFF.